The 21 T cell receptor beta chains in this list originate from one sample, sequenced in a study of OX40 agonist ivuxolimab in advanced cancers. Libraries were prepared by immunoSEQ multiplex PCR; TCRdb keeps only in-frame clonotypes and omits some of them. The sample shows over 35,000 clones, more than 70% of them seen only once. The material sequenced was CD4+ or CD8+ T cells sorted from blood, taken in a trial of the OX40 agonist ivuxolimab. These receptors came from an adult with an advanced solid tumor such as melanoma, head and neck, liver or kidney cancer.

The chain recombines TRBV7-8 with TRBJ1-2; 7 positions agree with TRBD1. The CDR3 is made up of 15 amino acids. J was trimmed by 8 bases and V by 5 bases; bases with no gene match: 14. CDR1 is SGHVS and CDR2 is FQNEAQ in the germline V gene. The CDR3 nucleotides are TGTGCCAGCAGCCAAAACCGACAGGGTTGGGAAGGCTACACCTTC. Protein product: CASSQNRQGWEGYTF.

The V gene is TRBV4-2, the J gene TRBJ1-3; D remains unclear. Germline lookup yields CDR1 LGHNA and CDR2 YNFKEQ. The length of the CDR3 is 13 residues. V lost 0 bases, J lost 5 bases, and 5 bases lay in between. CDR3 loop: CASSQEGRNTIYF. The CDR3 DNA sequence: TGTGCCAGCAGCCAAGAGGGAAGAAACACCATATATTTT.

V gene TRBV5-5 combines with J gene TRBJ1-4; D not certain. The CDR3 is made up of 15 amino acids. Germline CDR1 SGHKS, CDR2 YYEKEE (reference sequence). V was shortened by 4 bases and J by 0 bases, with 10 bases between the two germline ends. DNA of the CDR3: TGTGCCAGCAGCCTGGACCCTGCAACTAATGAAAAACTGTTTTTT. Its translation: CASSLDPATNEKLFF.

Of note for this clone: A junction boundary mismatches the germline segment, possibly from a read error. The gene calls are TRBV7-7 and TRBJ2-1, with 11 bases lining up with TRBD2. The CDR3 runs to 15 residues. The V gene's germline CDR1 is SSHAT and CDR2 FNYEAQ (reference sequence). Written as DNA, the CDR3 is TGTGCTAGCAGCTTGGGACTAGCGGTTTACAATGAGCAGTTCTTC. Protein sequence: CASSLGLAVYNEQFF.

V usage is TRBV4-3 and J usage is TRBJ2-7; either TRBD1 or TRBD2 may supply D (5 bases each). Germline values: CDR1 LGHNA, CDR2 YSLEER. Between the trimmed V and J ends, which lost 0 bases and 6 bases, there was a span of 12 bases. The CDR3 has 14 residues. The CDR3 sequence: CASSQDLGGREQYF. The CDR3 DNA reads TGCGCCAGCAGCCAAGATCTTGGGGGACGCGAGCAGTACTTC.

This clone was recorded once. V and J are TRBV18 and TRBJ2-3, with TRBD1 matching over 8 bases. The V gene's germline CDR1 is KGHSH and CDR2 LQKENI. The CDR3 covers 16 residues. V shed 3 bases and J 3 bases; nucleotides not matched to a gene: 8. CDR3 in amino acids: CASSPLGGTGTDTQYF. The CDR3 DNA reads TGTGCCAGCTCACCCCTTGGGGGGACAGGAACAGATACGCAGTATTTT.

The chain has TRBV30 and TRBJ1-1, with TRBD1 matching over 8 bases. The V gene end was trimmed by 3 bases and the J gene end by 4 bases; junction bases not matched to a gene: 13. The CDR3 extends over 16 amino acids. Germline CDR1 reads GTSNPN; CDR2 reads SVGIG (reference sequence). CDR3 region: CAWRGRVAGGSTEAFF. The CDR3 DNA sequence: TGTGCCTGGAGGGGAAGGGTGGCAGGGGGCAGCACTGAAGCTTTCTTT.

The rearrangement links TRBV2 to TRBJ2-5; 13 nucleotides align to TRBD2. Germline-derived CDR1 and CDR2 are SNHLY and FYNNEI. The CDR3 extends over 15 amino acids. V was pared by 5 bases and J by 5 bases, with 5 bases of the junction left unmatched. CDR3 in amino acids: CASSSWTSGGETQYF. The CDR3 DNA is TGTGCCAGCAGTTCCTGGACTAGCGGGGGTGAGACCCAGTACTTC. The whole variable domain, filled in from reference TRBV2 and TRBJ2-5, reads EPEVTQTPSHQVTQMGQEVILRCVPISNHLYFYWYRQILGQKVEFLVSFYNNEISEKSEIFDDQFSVERPDGSNFTLKIRSTKLEDSAMYFCASSSWTSGGETQYFGPGTRLLVL.

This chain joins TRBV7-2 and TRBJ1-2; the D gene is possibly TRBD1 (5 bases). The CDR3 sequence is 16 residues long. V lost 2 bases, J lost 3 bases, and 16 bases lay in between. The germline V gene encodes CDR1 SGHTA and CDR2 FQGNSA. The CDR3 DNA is TGTGCCAGCAGCTTATGGGACTCAGCACGGCACTATGGCTACACCTTC. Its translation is CASSLWDSARHYGYTF. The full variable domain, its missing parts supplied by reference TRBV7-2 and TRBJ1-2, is GAGVSQSPSNKVTEKGKDVELRCDPISGHTALYWYRQSLGQGLEFLIYFQGNSAPDKSGLPSDRFSAERTGGSVSTLTIQRTQQEDSAVYLCASSLWDSARHYGYTFGSGTRLTVV.

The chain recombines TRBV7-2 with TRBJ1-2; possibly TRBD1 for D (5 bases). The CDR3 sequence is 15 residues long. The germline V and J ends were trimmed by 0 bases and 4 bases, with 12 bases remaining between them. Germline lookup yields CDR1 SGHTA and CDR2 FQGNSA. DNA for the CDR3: TGTGCCAGCAGCTTAGCAAGTCGGGGGGGCTATGGCTACACCTTC. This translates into CASSLASRGGYGYTF.

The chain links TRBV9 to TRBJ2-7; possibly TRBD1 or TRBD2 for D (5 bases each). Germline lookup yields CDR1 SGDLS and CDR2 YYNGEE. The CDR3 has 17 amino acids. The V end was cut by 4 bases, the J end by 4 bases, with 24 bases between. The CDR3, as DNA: TGTGCCAGCAGCCCCCGGGACGCTCGACCAAATGAATACGAGCAGTACTTC. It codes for CASSPRDARPNEYEQYF.

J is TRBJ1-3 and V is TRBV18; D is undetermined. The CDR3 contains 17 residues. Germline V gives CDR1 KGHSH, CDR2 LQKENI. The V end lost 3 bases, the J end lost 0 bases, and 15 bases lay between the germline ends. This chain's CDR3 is CASSPLQWGSSGNTIYF. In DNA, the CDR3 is TGTGCCAGCTCACCCCTCCAATGGGGTTCCTCTGGAAACACCATATATTTT.

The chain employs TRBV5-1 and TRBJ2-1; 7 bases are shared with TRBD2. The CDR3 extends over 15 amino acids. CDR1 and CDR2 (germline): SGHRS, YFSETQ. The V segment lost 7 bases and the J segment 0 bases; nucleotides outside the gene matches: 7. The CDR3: CASFREAYSYNEQFF. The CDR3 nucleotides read TGCGCCAGCTTCCGGGAGGCTTACTCCTACAATGAGCAGTTCTTC.

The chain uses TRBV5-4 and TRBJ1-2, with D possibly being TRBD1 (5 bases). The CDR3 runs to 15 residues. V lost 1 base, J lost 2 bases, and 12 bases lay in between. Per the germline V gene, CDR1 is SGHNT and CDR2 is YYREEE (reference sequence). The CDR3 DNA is TGTGCCAGCAGCTTGTGGGTAGGGGCCAACTATGGCTACACCTTC. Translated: CASSLWVGANYGYTF.

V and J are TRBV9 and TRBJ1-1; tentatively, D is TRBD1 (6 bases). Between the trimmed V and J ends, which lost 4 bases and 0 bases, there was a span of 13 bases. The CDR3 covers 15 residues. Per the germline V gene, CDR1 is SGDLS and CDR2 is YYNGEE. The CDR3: CASSLTGLVNTEAFF. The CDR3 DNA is TGTGCCAGCAGCCTAACAGGGTTGGTGAACACTGAAGCTTTCTTT. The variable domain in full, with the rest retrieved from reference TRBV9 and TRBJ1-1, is DSGVTQTPKHLITATGQRVTLRCSPRSGDLSVYWYQQSLDQGLQFLIQYYNGEERAKGNILERFSAQQFPDLHSELNLSSLELGDSALYFCASSLTGLVNTEAFFGQGTRLTVV.

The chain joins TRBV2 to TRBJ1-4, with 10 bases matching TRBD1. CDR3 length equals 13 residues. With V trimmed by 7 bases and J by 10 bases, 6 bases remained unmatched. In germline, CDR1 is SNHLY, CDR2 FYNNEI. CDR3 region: CASMDRGRGKLFF. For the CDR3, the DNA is TGTGCCAGCATGGACAGGGGGAGAGGAAAACTGTTTTTT. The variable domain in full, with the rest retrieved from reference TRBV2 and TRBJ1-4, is EPEVTQTPSHQVTQMGQEVILRCVPISNHLYFYWYRQILGQKVEFLVSFYNNEISEKSEIFDDQFSVERPDGSNFTLKIRSTKLEDSAMYFCASMDRGRGKLFFGSGTQLSVL.

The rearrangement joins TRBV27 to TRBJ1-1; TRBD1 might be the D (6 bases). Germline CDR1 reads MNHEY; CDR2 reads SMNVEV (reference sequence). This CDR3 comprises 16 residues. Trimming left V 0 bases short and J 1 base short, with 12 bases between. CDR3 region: CASSLSRGRGNTEAFF. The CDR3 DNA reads TGTGCCAGCAGTTTATCAAGGGGCAGGGGGAACACTGAAGCTTTCTTT.

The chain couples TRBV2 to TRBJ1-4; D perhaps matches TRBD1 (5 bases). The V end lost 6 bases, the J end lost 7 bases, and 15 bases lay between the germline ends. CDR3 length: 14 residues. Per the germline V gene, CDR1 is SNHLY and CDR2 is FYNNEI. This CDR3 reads CASSVQGISEKLFF. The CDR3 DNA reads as TGTGCCAGCAGCGTCCAGGGAATCAGTGAAAAACTGTTTTTT.

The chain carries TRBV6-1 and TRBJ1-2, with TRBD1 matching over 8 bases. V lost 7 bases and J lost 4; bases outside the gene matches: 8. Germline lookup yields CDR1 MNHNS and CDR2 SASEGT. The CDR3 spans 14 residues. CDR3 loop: CASNKQGEGYGYTF. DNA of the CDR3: TGTGCCAGCAATAAACAGGGGGAAGGCTATGGCTACACCTTC.

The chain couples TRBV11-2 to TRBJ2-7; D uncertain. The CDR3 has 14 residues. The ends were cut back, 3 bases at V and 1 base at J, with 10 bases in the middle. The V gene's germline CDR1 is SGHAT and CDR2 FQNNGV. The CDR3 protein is CASSFMGDSYEQYF. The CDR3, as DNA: TGTGCCAGCAGCTTTATGGGTGATTCCTACGAGCAGTACTTC.

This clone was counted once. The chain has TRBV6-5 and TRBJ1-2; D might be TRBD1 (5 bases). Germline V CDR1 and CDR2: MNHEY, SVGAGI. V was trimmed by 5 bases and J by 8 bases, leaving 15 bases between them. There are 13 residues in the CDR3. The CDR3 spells CASSTPQGRGYTF. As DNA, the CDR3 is TGTGCCAGCAGTACCCCCCAGGGTAGGGGCTACACCTTC.